Listed here are 22 T cell receptor beta chains from one sample, sequenced in a study of siplizumab effects on memory and regulatory T cells. Produced via immunoSEQ multiplex PCR; TCRdb's table is partial and in-frame only. The repertoire holds 100,000 or so clones, with 94% as singletons. Sequenced sample: Tregs sorted from blood. All receptors come from a human donor in good health.

The J gene is TRBJ2-1, the V gene TRBV7-3; D gene unclear. The CDR3 has 15 amino acids. Trimming left V 5 bases short and J 6 bases short, with 17 bases between. Per germline, CDR1 SGHTA and CDR2 FQGTGA. CDR3 nucleotides: TGTGCCAGCAGCCCCTTGACATCCGCGGTCAATGAGCAGTTCTTC. Protein: CASSPLTSAVNEQFF.

The chain has TRBV28 and TRBJ2-7; TRBD2 matches 7 bases. The germline V gene has CDR1 MDHEN and CDR2 SYDVKM. This CDR3 has 15 residues. V dropped 5 bases and J dropped 4; count of bases not matched to a gene: 11. As DNA, the CDR3 is TGTGCCAGCAGTCTCCAGGGAGGGTCCGGTTACGAGCAGTACTTC. As protein: CASSLQGGSGYEQYF.

DNA for the CDR3: TGTGCCATCAGGAGGGCGGGACAAAGCTACGAGCAGTACTTC. Protein product: CAIRRAGQSYEQYF. The V call is TRBV10-3, the J call TRBJ2-7; D is possibly TRBD1 or TRBD2 (6 bases each). This CDR3 is built from 14 residues. CDR1 is ENHRY, CDR2 SYGVKD, per germline. Trimming stripped 6 bases from V and 3 bases from J, with 15 bases between.

The rearrangement links TRBV19 to TRBJ1-1; D ambiguous. V lost 5 bases, J lost 7 bases, and 11 bases lay in between. The germline V gene encodes CDR1 LNHDA and CDR2 SQIVND (reference sequence). The CDR3 totals 12 residues. This CDR3 reads CASSGGRIEAFF. The CDR3 nucleotides read TGTGCCAGTAGTGGCGGACGGATTGAAGCTTTCTTT.

The V call is TRBV6-5, the J call TRBJ2-7; D is uncertain. Trimming left V 11 bases short and J 0 bases short, with 17 bases between. Germline V gene data show CDR1 as MNHEY and CDR2 as SVGAGI. This CDR3 comprises 14 residues. The CDR3 sequence: CARTDRRSSYEQYF. In DNA form, the CDR3 reads TGTGCCCGAACGGACCGAAGGAGCTCCTACGAGCAGTACTTC.

The gene calls are TRBV7-9 and TRBJ2-1, with a possible D match to TRBD2 (6 bases). Germline CDR1 SEHNR, CDR2 FQNEAQ (reference sequence). This CDR3 contains 16 residues. The V gene lost 5 bases and the J gene lost 2 bases, with 16 bases spanning the gap. CDR3 nucleotide sequence: TGTGCCAGCAGCGGAACCACGGGAGACACCTACAATGAGCAGTTCTTC. Its protein is CASSGTTGDTYNEQFF.

The chain is built from TRBV5-4 and TRBJ2-1, with 7 bases that match TRBD2. Trimming at V came to 4 bases and at J to 6 bases, leaving 7 bases not matched to a gene. This CDR3 is built from 14 residues. In germline, CDR1 is SGHNT, CDR2 YYREEE (reference sequence). CDR3 bases: TGTGCCAGCAGCGTGGGTGGGAGGGGCAATGAGCAGTTCTTC. Its protein is CASSVGGRGNEQFF.

The J gene is TRBJ1-1, the V gene TRBV5-8, with D possibly TRBD1 on 5 matching bases. V gave up 4 bases and J gave up 0 bases, with 19 bases separating them. Germline loops: CDR1 SGHTS, CDR2 YDEGEE. The CDR3 contains 17 residues. The CDR3, as DNA: TGTGCCAGCAGCCGACGTGGGGGGTCGGGAATGAACACTGAAGCTTTCTTT. Amino acid sequence: CASSRRGGSGMNTEAFF.

V usage is TRBV30 and J usage is TRBJ2-3; 8 positions match TRBD2. Germline V CDR1 and CDR2: GTSNPN, SVGIG (reference sequence). V gave up 2 bases and J gave up 2 bases; unmatched junction bases: 3. The CDR3 totals 14 residues. In nucleotides, the CDR3 is TGTGCCTGGAGTTTCGGGGGGGTCACAGATACGCAGTATTTT. Translated, it gives CAWSFGGVTDTQYF.

The V gene is TRBV15, the J gene TRBJ2-3; D perhaps matches TRBD1 (6 bases). This CDR3 spans 17 amino acids. V was pared by 0 bases and J by 5 bases, with 18 bases between. Germline CDR1 and CDR2: LNHNV and YYDKDF (reference sequence). The CDR3 loop is CATSRDRMGAGVDTQYF. As DNA, the CDR3 is TGTGCCACCAGCAGAGATAGGATGGGGGCAGGGGTAGATACGCAGTATTTT.

The J gene is TRBJ2-3, the V gene TRBV7-2; TRBD2 agrees at 11 bases. The CDR3 loop spans 15 amino acids. Germline CDR1 is SGHTA and CDR2 is FQGNSA. The junction had 4 bases not matched to a gene; V was cut back by 3 bases and J by 5 bases. CDR3 in DNA: TGTGCCAGCAGCTTTGGACTAGCGGGTTTAGATACGCAGTATTTT. It codes for CASSFGLAGLDTQYF.

V usage is TRBV19 and J usage is TRBJ2-2, with D possibly TRBD1 on 5 matching bases. This CDR3 is 14 amino acids long. CDR1 is LNHDA and CDR2 is SQIVND in the germline V gene (reference sequence). Deletions cut 8 bases from V and 0 bases from J, with 10 bases between. The CDR3 region is CASRQLANTGELFF. The CDR3 bases are TGTGCCAGTCGACAGTTAGCGAACACCGGGGAGCTGTTTTTT. Looking up the rest from reference TRBV19 and TRBJ2-2 gives the full variable domain: DGGITQSPKYLFRKEGQNVTLSCEQNLNHDAMYWYRQDPGQGLRLIYYSQIVNDFQKGDIAEGYSVSREKKESFPLTVTSAQKNPTAFYLCASRQLANTGELFFGEGSRLTVL.

The J gene is TRBJ1-1, the V gene TRBV6-5; the match to TRBD1 covers 8 bases. The V gene end was trimmed by 2 bases and the J gene end by 4 bases; junction bases not matched to a gene: 3. CDR3 length: 14 residues. Germline CDR1 and CDR2: MNHEY and SVGAGI. CDR3 sequence (DNA): TGTGCCAGCAGTTACCACGGACAGGGCACTGAAGCTTTCTTT. Protein product: CASSYHGQGTEAFF.

CDR3 protein: CASSLLLNQPQHF. DNA for the CDR3: TGTGCCAGCAGCTTGCTACTTAATCAGCCCCAGCATTTT. The chain carries TRBV5-5 and TRBJ1-5; D unresolved. This CDR3 has 13 residues. Germline lookup yields CDR1 SGHKS and CDR2 YYEKEE (reference sequence). V dropped 1 base and J dropped 4 bases, with 6 bases sitting between them.

The gene calls are TRBV29-1 and TRBJ2-5; D is perhaps TRBD2 (5 bases). CDR1 is SQVTM and CDR2 is ANQGSEA in the germline V gene. The CDR3 loop spans 14 amino acids. V lost 4 bases, J lost 1 base, and 13 bases lay in between. CDR3 DNA sequence: TGCAGCGTTGTAGGAGCGGCCGTCCAAGAGACCCAGTACTTC. Translation: CSVVGAAVQETQYF.

The V call is TRBV15, the J call TRBJ1-5; 10 nucleotides match TRBD1. Germline CDR1 is LNHNV and CDR2 is YYDKDF (reference sequence). The CDR3 loop spans 19 amino acids. V lost 2 bases to trimming and J lost 1 base; unmatched junction nucleotides: 11. The CDR3 protein is CATSRTTGGYFGSNQPQHF. CDR3 in DNA: TGTGCCACCAGCAGAACGACAGGGGGCTATTTTGGGAGCAATCAGCCCCAGCATTTT. Filled out from reference TRBV15 and TRBJ1-5, the complete variable domain reads DAMVIQNPRYQVTQFGKPVTLSCSQTLNHNVMYWYQQKSSQAPKLLFHYYDKDFNNEADTPDNFQSRRPNTSFCFLDIRSPGLGDTAMYLCATSRTTGGYFGSNQPQHFGDGTRLSIL.

The chain employs TRBV18 and TRBJ2-1; D may correspond to TRBD1 or TRBD2 (6 bases each). V was clipped by 6 bases and J by 7 bases, with 19 bases between them. The length of the CDR3 is 15 residues. Germline-derived CDR1 and CDR2 are KGHSH and LQKENI. As DNA, the CDR3 is TGTGCCAGCTCCCCCGACGGGGGCAGGATAAATGAGCAGTTCTTC. It encodes CASSPDGGRINEQFF.

This clone was recorded only once. The J gene is TRBJ2-5, the V gene TRBV11-2, with no clear D. From germline, CDR1 is SGHAT and CDR2 FQNNGV. This CDR3 has 12 residues. Deletions cut 2 bases from V and 10 bases from J, with 11 bases between. CDR3 amino acids: CASSLTSRDQYF. In DNA, the CDR3 is TGTGCCAGCAGCTTAACTTCTCGAGACCAGTACTTC.

This clone has just one count. The rearrangement uses TRBV5-4 and TRBJ2-2, with D tentatively TRBD1 (5 bases). The length of the CDR3 is 15 residues. The V gene lost 3 bases and the J gene lost 3 bases, with 12 bases spanning the gap. The V gene's germline CDR1 is SGHNT and CDR2 YYREEE (reference sequence). This CDR3 is CASSYDRYYTGELFF. CDR3 nucleotides: TGTGCCAGCAGCTACGACAGATACTACACCGGGGAGCTGTTTTTT.

The chain employs TRBV29-1 and TRBJ2-7, with a weak D call TRBD1 (5 bases). The CDR3 consists of 13 residues. Germline V CDR1 and CDR2: SQVTM, ANQGSEA. The V and J ends lost 4 bases and 5 bases respectively, with 15 bases between them. CDR3 bases: TGCAGCGTTGCCCCTGGACACCTTGACGAGCAGTACTTC. Translating it yields CSVAPGHLDEQYF.

This clone was counted between two and nine times. This sequence joins TRBV28 and TRBJ1-1; 11 bases line up with TRBD1. The germline gives CDR1 MDHEN, CDR2 SYDVKM. CDR3 length: 14 amino acids. V was pared by 9 bases and J by 6 bases, with 9 bases of the junction left unmatched. The CDR3: CASLRTGGIPEAFF. CDR3 nucleotide sequence: TGTGCCAGTCTGCGGACAGGGGGCATACCTGAAGCTTTCTTT.

The J gene is TRBJ2-5, the V gene TRBV19; TRBD2 is a possible D gene (5 bases). Germline CDR1 LNHDA, CDR2 SQIVND (reference sequence). The CDR3 covers 13 residues. The ends were cut back, 6 bases at V and 4 bases at J, with 12 bases in the middle. This CDR3 is CASSEGVGETQYF. The CDR3 DNA follows: TGTGCCAGTAGCGAGGGAGTCGGAGAGACCCAGTACTTC.